The present entry profiles one T cell receptor beta chain with its context. Its target is not known. This sample was included in a study of cytomegalovirus exposure and HLA in healthy donors. 60 Vbeta and 13 Jbeta primers were used in PCR. Profiled with immunoSEQ multiplex PCR; TCRdb holds only in-frame clones, not every one. Of roughly 170,000 clones detected, approximately 81% appear once; the ten largest clones hold roughly 1%. Germline values: CDR1 MNHNS, CDR2 SASEGT. The V gene lost 6 bases and the J gene lost 9 bases, with 18 bases spanning the gap. The CDR3 contains 14 residues. Study-level points and caveats: TRBV6-2, TRBV6-3 and some other V segments were unresolvable in 87-base-pair reads. A likely sequencing artifact accounted for one observed cluster of highly shared sequence variants. An analysis done earlier found most TCR beta V segments productive about 90% or about 30% of the time. Some public TCRs appeared in many individuals, while most sequences were rare.

Sequencing input: PBMCs. The source of this sequence is a young man in good health and CMV-seronegative. The chain combines TRBV6-1 with TRBJ2-1; no definite D call. CDR3 DNA sequence: TGTGCCAGCAGGGTCGTTCCGAACGCAGGTGAGCAGTTCTTC. This encodes CASRVVPNAGEQFF.